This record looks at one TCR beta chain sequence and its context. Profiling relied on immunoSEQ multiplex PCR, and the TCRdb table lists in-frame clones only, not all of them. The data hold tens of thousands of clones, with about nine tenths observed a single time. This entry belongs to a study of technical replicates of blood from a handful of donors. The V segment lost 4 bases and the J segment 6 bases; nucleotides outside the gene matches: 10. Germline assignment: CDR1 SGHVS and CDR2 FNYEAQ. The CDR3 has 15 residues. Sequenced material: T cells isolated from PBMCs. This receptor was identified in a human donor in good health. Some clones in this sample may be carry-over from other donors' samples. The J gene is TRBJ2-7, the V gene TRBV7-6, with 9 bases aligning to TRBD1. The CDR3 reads CASSYVDRGSGEQYF. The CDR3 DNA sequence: TGTGCCAGCAGCTATGTCGACAGGGGGTCTGGCGAGCAGTACTTC. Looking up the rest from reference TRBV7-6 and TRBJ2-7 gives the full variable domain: GAGVSQSPRYKVTKRGQDVALRCDPISGHVSLYWYRQALGQGPEFLTYFNYEAQQDKSGLPNDRFSAERPEGSISTLTIQRTEQRDSAMYRCASSYVDRGSGEQYFGPGTRLTVT.